This entry lists 30 T cell receptor beta chains sequenced from one sample in a study of CD8 T cell repertoires and HIV-1 epitope variants. Their recognized antigens are unknown. Here immunoSEQ multiplex PCR was the method, and the copy in TCRdb shows in-frame clones only, minus some. The data hold about 2,500 clones, with roughly two thirds observed a single time. Input material: cultured CD8+ T cells derived from PBMCs. The origin of the receptors is a male donor with HIV.

V and J are TRBV4-3 and TRBJ2-1; D may be TRBD2 (6 bases). V lost 4 bases and J lost 3, with 10 bases in between. Per germline, CDR1 LGHNA and CDR2 YSLEER. CDR3 length: 14 amino acids. CDR3 nucleotide sequence: TGCGCCAGCAGCCCTGGGACTTTCTACAATGAGCAGTTCTTC. Translated, it gives CASSPGTFYNEQFF.

The chain joins TRBV7-8 to TRBJ2-2, with TRBD1 matching 9 bases. With V trimmed by 3 bases and J by 4 bases, 3 bases remained unmatched. Looked up from germline, CDR1 is SGHVS and CDR2 is FQNEAQ. The length of the CDR3 is 15 residues. CDR3 nucleotide sequence: TGTGCCAGCAGCTTGGGGACAGGGCTCACCGGGGAGCTGTTTTTT. Translation: CASSLGTGLTGELFF.

The chain recombines TRBV2 with TRBJ2-3; D may be TRBD1 (7 bases). The CDR3 extends over 13 amino acids. From germline, CDR1 is SNHLY and CDR2 FYNNEI. The germline V and J ends were trimmed by 6 bases and 7 bases, with 14 bases remaining between them. CDR3 sequence (DNA): TGTGCCAGCAGCCCCCCAGGGGGGAATACGCAGTATTTT. Translating it yields CASSPPGGNTQYF.

The chain links TRBV11-1 to TRBJ1-1, with 8 bases fitting TRBD1. CDR3 length equals 16 residues. The germline gives CDR1 SGHAT, CDR2 FQDESV (reference sequence). Losses at the gene ends were 5 bases for V and 5 bases for J; bases not matched to a gene: 13. This chain's CDR3 is CASSDAHQGAGTEAFF. The DNA for the CDR3 is TGTGCCAGCAGCGATGCCCACCAGGGGGCTGGAACTGAAGCTTTCTTT.

V usage is TRBV6-5 and J usage is TRBJ2-3; D is unclear. Germline CDR1 is MNHEY and CDR2 is SVGAGI. The CDR3 is 16 amino acids. The V and J ends lost 0 bases and 1 base respectively, with 11 bases between them. CDR3 sequence: CASSYSTDPRTDTQYF. The CDR3 coding sequence is TGTGCCAGCAGTTACTCTACGGACCCTCGCACAGATACGCAGTATTTT.

This clone was seen a single time. This chain links TRBV19 with TRBJ1-2; 7 bases align to TRBD1. Germline CDR1 reads LNHDA; CDR2 reads SQIVND (reference sequence). Trimming removed 4 bases from V and 6 bases from J; junction bases left unmatched: 8. There are 14 residues in the CDR3. The CDR3 protein is CASSRQGPYDGYTF. The CDR3 DNA sequence: TGTGCCAGTAGTAGACAGGGCCCCTATGATGGCTACACCTTC. Drawing the rest from reference TRBV19 and TRBJ1-2, the complete variable domain is DGGITQSPKYLFRKEGQNVTLSCEQNLNHDAMYWYRQDPGQGLRLIYYSQIVNDFQKGDIAEGYSVSREKKESFPLTVTSAQKNPTAFYLCASSRQGPYDGYTFGSGTRLTVV.

The chain uses TRBV6-1 and TRBJ2-3, with 9 bases lining up with TRBD1. The germline V gene has CDR1 MNHNS and CDR2 SASEGT. With V trimmed by 1 base and J by 3 bases, 2 bases remained unmatched. This CDR3 has 15 amino acids. CDR3 amino acids: CASSEGTGETDTQYF. CDR3 sequence (DNA): TGTGCCAGCAGTGAAGGGACAGGGGAGACAGATACGCAGTATTTT.

The chain couples TRBV21-1 to TRBJ1-4; no check of the table's D call, TRBD1, against the DNA was made. TRBV21-1 is classified as a pseudogene. The CDR3 is 17 amino acids. The CDR3 is CASSYMGYKVHNEKLFF. CDR3 bases: TGTGCCAGCAGCTACATGGGCTACAAGGTGCATAATGAAAAACTGTTTTTT.

This clone appeared a single time. The chain has TRBV19 and TRBJ1-1; D is unresolved. The germline V and J ends were trimmed by 1 base and 8 bases, with 8 bases remaining between them. Looked up from germline, CDR1 is LNHDA and CDR2 is SQIVND (reference sequence). CDR3 length: 12 amino acids. The CDR3 region is CASSIGNSEAFF. The CDR3 coding sequence is TGTGCCAGTAGTATAGGAAACAGCGAAGCTTTCTTT.

In its sample, this clone was seen a few times. The chain carries TRBV28 and TRBJ2-7; no reliable D call. The CDR3 spans 12 residues. Trimming removed 4 bases at V and 0 bases at J, with 4 bases between. The germline gives CDR1 MDHEN, CDR2 SYDVKM. The CDR3 is CASSSDSYEQYF. Written as DNA, the CDR3 is TGTGCCAGCAGTTCAGACTCCTACGAGCAGTACTTC.

The J gene is TRBJ2-7, the V gene TRBV4-1, with 9 bases fitting TRBD1. CDR3 length: 16 residues. Trimming at V came to 6 bases and at J to 1 base, leaving 10 bases not matched to a gene. Germline CDR1 and CDR2: MGHRA and YSYEKL. The CDR3 is CASRSGPGQGSYEQYF. CDR3 nucleotides: TGCGCCAGCAGGTCGGGGCCGGGACAGGGTTCCTACGAGCAGTACTTC.

The chain couples TRBV11-1 to TRBJ2-7, with D possibly TRBD2 on 5 matching bases. There are 16 residues in the CDR3. V lost 3 bases and J 3 bases, leaving 18 bases between the germline ends. Germline CDR1 and CDR2: SGHAT and FQDESV (reference sequence). This CDR3 is CASSLSGGGGYYEQYF. DNA for the CDR3: TGTGCCAGCAGCTTGTCGGGCGGAGGCGGGTACTACGAGCAGTACTTC. Using reference TRBV11-1 and TRBJ2-7 for the parts outside the CDR3, the full variable domain is EAEVAQSPRYKITEKSQAVAFWCDPISGHATLYWYRQILGQGPELLVQFQDESVVDDSQLPKDRFSAERLKGVDSTLKIQPAELGDSAMYLCASSLSGGGGYYEQYFGPGTRLTVT.

The count of this clone is one. The chain uses TRBV7-9 and TRBJ2-5; 7 positions agree with TRBD2. Per the germline V gene, CDR1 is SEHNR and CDR2 is FQNEAQ (reference sequence). J was trimmed by 5 bases and V by 4 bases; bases with no gene match: 10. The CDR3 spans 15 residues. CDR3 residues: CASSSPHLADETQYF. CDR3 sequence (DNA): TGTGCCAGCAGCTCACCACATCTAGCGGACGAGACCCAGTACTTC.

The chain has TRBV7-8 and TRBJ2-5; TRBD2 aligns across 8 bases. Germline assignment: CDR1 SGHVS and CDR2 FQNEAQ. Trimming took 5 bases from V and 3 from J; bases not matched to a gene: 2. There are 13 residues in the CDR3. CDR3 DNA sequence: TGTGCCAGCAGCGTACTAGCGGAAGAGACCCAGTACTTC. It is translated as CASSVLAEETQYF. Looking up the rest from reference TRBV7-8 and TRBJ2-5 gives the full variable domain: GAGVSQSPRYKVAKRGQDVALRCDPISGHVSLFWYQQALGQGPEFLTYFQNEAQLDKSGLPSDRFFAERPEGSVSTLKIQRTQQEDSAVYLCASSVLAEETQYFGPGTRLLVL.

The rearrangement joins TRBV28 to TRBJ2-1, with D tentatively TRBD1 or TRBD2 (6 bases each). CDR3 length: 15 residues. V was pared by 3 bases and J by 1 base, with 10 bases between. The V gene's germline CDR1 is MDHEN and CDR2 SYDVKM. The chain's CDR3 is CASSFRGLSYNEQFF. As DNA, the CDR3 is TGTGCCAGCAGTTTCCGGGGGCTATCCTACAATGAGCAGTTCTTC.

The V call is TRBV29-1, the J call TRBJ1-3, with D unclear. The CDR3 spans 11 residues. CDR1 is SQVTM and CDR2 is ANQGSEA in the germline V gene. V was trimmed by 3 bases and J by 4 bases, leaving 4 bases between them. CDR3 DNA: TGCAGCGTTGAGGCGGGAAACACCATATATTTT. Protein: CSVEAGNTIYF.

The count of this clone is one. The chain is built from TRBV5-4 and TRBJ2-5; D ambiguous. Germline-derived CDR1 and CDR2 are SGHNT and YYREEE (reference sequence). The CDR3 totals 14 residues. The V and J ends lost 5 bases and 2 bases respectively, with 13 bases between them. The CDR3 DNA reads TGTGCCAGCAGTTTAGACTGGGATCAAGAGACCCAGTACTTC. It is translated as CASSLDWDQETQYF.

The V gene is TRBV28, the J gene TRBJ2-3, with 10 bases identical to TRBD2. Germline V gene sequence: CDR1 MDHEN, CDR2 SYDVKM. The CDR3 sequence is 15 residues long. V gave up 6 bases and J gave up 3 bases; unmatched junction bases: 6. For the CDR3, the DNA is TGTGCCAGCAGCCCGGTGGGACTAGCGACAGATACGCAGTATTTT. This gives the protein CASSPVGLATDTQYF.

This clone was observed a handful of times. This chain connects TRBV25-1 to TRBJ2-1, with 10 nucleotides matching TRBD2. With V trimmed by 8 bases and J by 4 bases, 8 bases remained unmatched. The germline V gene encodes CDR1 MGHDK and CDR2 SYGVNS. CDR3 length equals 15 residues. CDR3: CASLQGLAEYNEQFF. CDR3 in DNA: TGTGCCAGCTTGCAAGGACTAGCGGAGTACAATGAGCAGTTCTTC.

This clone showed up just a few times. The gene calls are TRBV28 and TRBJ1-2; 11 nucleotides match TRBD1. This CDR3 spans 17 amino acids. The germline CDR1 and CDR2 sequences are MDHEN and SYDVKM. Trimming cost V 5 bases and J 3 bases; bases outside gene matches: 11. CDR3 sequence: CASSPTGQGELDYGYTF. The CDR3 nucleotides read TGTGCCAGCAGTCCTACGGGACAGGGGGAATTGGACTATGGCTACACCTTC.

This chain joins TRBV6-6 and TRBJ2-3, with 9 bases fitting TRBD1. The length of the CDR3 is 13 residues. V trimming: 4 bases; J trimming: 6 bases; junction bases outside the gene matches: 2. Looked up from germline, CDR1 is MNHNY and CDR2 is SVGAGI (reference sequence). The CDR3 sequence: CASSWTGADTQYF. CDR3 bases: TGTGCCAGCAGTTGGACAGGGGCGGATACGCAGTATTTT.

The chain couples TRBV28 to TRBJ1-2; no definite D call. CDR1 MDHEN and CDR2 SYDVKM come from the germline V gene. This CDR3 contains 13 residues. V dropped 6 bases and J dropped 0 bases, with 8 bases sitting between them. The CDR3 nucleotides are TGTGCCAGCAGAGCCAGTCCTAACTATGGCTACACCTTC. Its translation is CASRASPNYGYTF.

The rearrangement uses TRBV4-3 and TRBJ2-1; the match to TRBD1 covers 7 bases. Germline V gives CDR1 LGHNA, CDR2 YSLEER. The CDR3 runs to 16 residues. Losses at the gene ends were 0 bases for V and 2 bases for J; bases not matched to a gene: 4. DNA for the CDR3: TGCGCCAGCAGCCAAGAGCGACAGGGCCCCTACAATGAGCAGTTCTTC. It specifies CASSQERQGPYNEQFF.

A few counts support this clone. The chain couples TRBV28 to TRBJ1-6; perhaps TRBD1 as D (5 bases). V lost 3 bases and J lost 8, with 11 bases in between. The CDR3 is 14 amino acids. The germline V gene encodes CDR1 MDHEN and CDR2 SYDVKM. CDR3 DNA: TGTGCCAGCAGTTTGCGAGGGGATGATTCACCCCTCCACTTT. Its protein is CASSLRGDDSPLHF.

Of note for this clone: Other DNA sequences in this specimen translate into the identical CDR3. The V gene is TRBV7-2, the J gene TRBJ1-5; D remains unclear. CDR1 and CDR2 (germline): SGHTA, FQGNSA. The CDR3 has 13 residues. V lost 2 bases and J lost 4, with 6 bases in between. CDR3 DNA: TGTGCCAGCAGCTTACGGCCTAATCAGCCCCAGCATTTT. The encoded protein is CASSLRPNQPQHF.

This clone came up a few times. The chain combines TRBV27 with TRBJ2-1, with 8 bases fitting TRBD2. V lost 4 bases, J lost 8 bases, and 13 bases stayed unmatched. The CDR3 is made up of 16 amino acids. The germline gives CDR1 MNHEY, CDR2 SMNVEV (reference sequence). The CDR3 coding sequence is TGTGCCAGCAGTTCCCCCTTGGGGACTAGATTCTATGAGCAGTTCTTC. Its protein is CASSSPLGTRFYEQFF.

The CDR3 bases are TGTGCCACCAGCAGAGAGGCGCGGGACCCCTATGGCTACACCTTC. This gives the protein CATSREARDPYGYTF. J is TRBJ1-2 and V is TRBV15, with D perhaps matching TRBD1 (5 bases). V lost 0 bases, J lost 4 bases, and 12 bases lay in between. Germline lookup yields CDR1 LNHNV and CDR2 YYDKDF (reference sequence). There are 15 residues in the CDR3.

This clone came up a few times. This chain connects TRBV27 to TRBJ2-7; TRBD1 aligns across 7 bases. The CDR3 runs to 16 residues. Trimming took 5 bases from V and 0 from J; bases not matched to a gene: 10. Germline CDR1 and CDR2: MNHEY and SMNVEV (reference sequence). The CDR3 is CASSPFRDSISYEQYF. DNA of the CDR3: TGTGCCAGCAGTCCGTTCCGGGACAGCATCTCCTACGAGCAGTACTTC.

This clone ranks as large. This chain connects TRBV7-9 to TRBJ1-5; D remains ambiguous. The CDR3 consists of 14 residues. From germline, CDR1 is SEHNR and CDR2 FQNEAQ (reference sequence). Trimming stripped 5 bases from V and 0 bases from J, with 8 bases between. CDR3 amino acids: CASSPSYSNQPQHF. The CDR3, as DNA: TGTGCCAGCAGCCCGAGCTATAGCAATCAGCCCCAGCATTTT.

This chain links TRBV19 with TRBJ2-3; maybe TRBD1 (6 bases). Germline V gene data show CDR1 as LNHDA and CDR2 as SQIVND (reference sequence). Trimming removed 4 bases at V and 4 bases at J, with 9 bases between. The CDR3 sequence is 13 residues long. This chain's CDR3 is CASSTDRPDTQYF. CDR3 nucleotides: TGTGCCAGTAGTACGGACAGACCAGATACGCAGTATTTT.